This TCR beta chain was observed in a study of T cell responses to AZD1222 COVID-19 vaccine (dated by TCRdb to about 2021). At the level of the whole study: AZD1222 recipients given second doses at about 4 weeks or at about 12 weeks were pooled, since spike-specific TCR depth and breadth were not found to differ between the two schedules. Trial participants were enrolled by age into subgroups of 18-55, 56-69 and 70-plus years, and around 150, 29 and 61 TCR-sequenced participants, respectively, were included in these subgroups. TCR sequencing covered fewer than 250 trial participants: 207 given two doses of AZD1222 and 26 given two doses of MenACWY control vaccine.

The full study reports these points: In the small 56-69-year group, the increase in depth fell short of significance, most likely because of low power. Participants were mostly white British and included more females than males, and it was suggested by the authors that clonal diversity may have been underestimated. Epitopes outside the regions mutated in the B.1.351 and B.1.1.7 variants were reportedly recognized by nearly half of the unique spike-specific TCRs. Only five or six AZD1222 recipients were SARS-CoV-2 seropositive at baseline, limiting conclusions about previously exposed vaccinees. Because no day 14 peak-response samples were available, the repertoires could be characterized only after the peak T cell response. The whole spike protein was spanned by vaccine-associated CD4 TCRs, and dominant responses were seen in regions 160-218 and 743-854. Spike-specific TCR breadth and depth rose significantly after two AZD1222 doses compared with day 0 and with MenACWY recipients.

The CDR3 regions of human TCRbeta chains were analyzed by immunosequencing. The study's processing was this. Repertoire TCRs were matched against a reference library of SARS-CoV-2-specific TCRs generated with the MIRA antigen-specificity platform. Breadth meant the fraction of unique TCRs that were SARS-CoV-2-associated, whereas depth meant the fraction of total T cells that were SARS-CoV-2-associated. Each spike-specific TCR was assigned to its reactive spike region and to a CD4 or CD8 class using the MIRA data. Log10-transformed breadth and depth values were compared by one-way ANOVA with Sidak's multiple comparisons tests. TCRdb carries this immuneACCESS record with in-frame sequences only. Its versions omit some clonotypes, under half of them owing to an unresolved V gene in the studies checked, with the rest unexplained. The V and J calls and the clone size are those of that table, but D and trimming were determined from the DNA. The table for this sample lists tens of thousands of clones; roughly 84% of them were counted only once. Together, the top ten hold over 20% of the sample.

Regarding this clone: Its cognate antigen has yet to be identified. Base qualities are not at hand, and no much larger clone is one base apart.

What this sample's time point label stands for: baseline before first vaccination. Samples from vaccinated people were obtained from the UK trials COV001 and COV002, which included a single-blind randomized controlled phase 2/3 trial of AZD1222 (ChAdOx1 nCoV-19) in healthy adults. For TCRbeta chain sequencing, PBMC samples from trial participants were taken at day 0 and at day 28 after the second dose. The CDR3 starts with the cysteine, ends with the phenylalanine, and has 16 residues. The DNA shown is the 48-base CDR3, in frame from base 1. In the germline V gene, CDR1 corresponds to SGDLS and CDR2 to YYNGEE. Trimming takes 0 bases off V and 3 bases off J; junction bases not matched to a gene: 6.

The source material was peripheral blood, sampled on day 0 of AZD1222 vaccination. The clonotype was recovered from an adult in good health. In this chain, TRBV9 is recombined with TRBJ2-7, with 10 middle bases fitting TRBD2. The CDR3: CASSVAQTSGNYEQYF. In nucleotides, the sequence is TGTGCCAGCAGCGTAGCTCAAACTAGCGGGAACTACGAGCAGTACTTC.